Below, one T cell receptor beta chain is given with its context. Its antigen remains unknown. The data originate from a study of post-analysis software for immune sequencing data. Unmatched junction bases numbered 8, after V lost 4 bases and J lost 0 bases. The V gene's germline CDR1 is SGHAT and CDR2 FQNNGV. The CDR3 consists of 18 residues. Prepared TCR beta cDNA libraries contained unique molecular identifiers. cDNA molecules numbering some 500,000 came from roughly 0.93 to 9.6 million T cells. Each CDR3 protein gets one entry after TCRdb re-called the PCR reads with MiXCR. The sample consists of hundreds of thousands of distinct CDR3 sequences, about 53% of them appearing once. Study results and caveats: Controls significantly exceeded multiple sclerosis patients in normalized Chao1 diversity. There were several TRBV segments more frequent in patients than controls, and TRBV5-6, TRBV5-1 and TRBV20-1 were among them. With F measure, samples from one preparation batch clustered together strongly.

The clonotype originates from a girl aged 10-17 years with multiple sclerosis. The chain uses TRBV11-2 and TRBJ2-6; 8 bases are shared with TRBD1. The sample comprised blood. The chain's CDR3 is CASSSLGQGISGANVLTF. The CDR3 DNA sequence: TGTGCCAGCAGCTCGCTCGGACAGGGAATCTCTGGGGCCAACGTCCTGACTTTC.